These T cell receptor beta chains were read from a single sample in a study of blood T cell repertoires in COVID-19. The table came from immunoSEQ multiplex PCR; TCRdb's copy has only in-frame clones and leaves some out. The data contain approximately 500,000 clones, approximately 85% of them singletons. Input material: peripheral blood. The origin of the receptors is a human donor in a cohort sampled during active COVID-19. Each CDR3 is given with its conserved first and last residue. The order of the fields is clone size, J gene, V gene, D gene, CDR3 protein, CDR3 DNA. The D gene is left open where the match is weak. Expanded clones are given a class, and other clones once, few, many or no size at all.

many | TRBJ1-1 | TRBV19 | TRBD1 | CASNTDRANMNTEAFF | TGTGCCAGTAACACCGACAGGGCGAACATGAACACTGAAGCTTTCTTT
- | TRBJ2-5 | TRBV19 | TRBD1 | CASSTLTGRQETQYF | TGTGCCAGTAGTACCTTGACAGGGCGCCAAGAGACCCAGTACTTC
- | TRBJ1-1 | TRBV5-3 | - | CARSFPLKEFTEAFF | TGTGCCAGAAGCTTCCCACTCAAAGAGTTTACTGAAGCTTTCTTT
- | TRBJ2-4 | TRBV19 | TRBD1 | CASSPRTGEGIQYF | TGTGCCAGTAGTCCCCGGACAGGCGAGGGCATTCAGTACTTC
- | TRBJ2-1 | TRBV19 | TRBD2 | CASSMRPSGRDYNEQFF | TGTGCCAGTAGTATGAGGCCTAGCGGGAGGGACTACAATGAGCAGTTCTTC
- | TRBJ1-1 | TRBV4-3 | TRBD1 | CASSQGVRGHDTEAFF | TGCGCCAGCAGCCAAGGAGTCAGGGGGCATGACACTGAAGCTTTCTTT
- | TRBJ1-2 | TRBV30 | - | CAWVPGTYGYTF | TGTGCCTGGGTTCCCGGGACTTATGGCTACACCTTC
- | TRBJ2-5 | TRBV25-1 | TRBD2 | CASRKTSGREETQYF | TGTGCCAGCAGAAAGACTAGCGGGAGGGAAGAGACCCAGTACTTC
- | TRBJ2-7 | TRBV15 | TRBD2 | CATSSQAGGPDEQYF | TGTGCCACCAGCTCCCAAGCGGGAGGGCCGGACGAGCAGTACTTC
- | TRBJ1-1 | TRBV6-5 | - | CATQGRGGVNTEAFF | TGTGCCACTCAGGGCCGGGGCGGGGTGAACACTGAAGCTTTCTTT
- | TRBJ1-1 | TRBV14 | - | CASSQVGRGEAFF | TGTGCCAGCAGCCAAGTGGGTAGGGGGGAAGCTTTCTTT
- | TRBJ2-7 | TRBV5-1 | - | CASSLGQDTSYEQYF | TGCGCCAGCAGCTTGGGACAGGACACCTCCTACGAGCAGTACTTC
- | TRBJ2-5 | TRBV6-5 | - | CASSTEGEETQYF | TGTGCCAGCAGTACAGAAGGGGAAGAGACCCAGTACTTC
- | TRBJ1-2 | TRBV4-1 | TRBD1 | CASSRMYGTGNYGYTF | TGCGCCAGCAGCCGAATGTACGGGACAGGGAACTATGGCTACACCTTC
- | TRBJ2-5 | TRBV12-5 | - | CASATNAGMQETQYF | TGTGCTAGTGCCACAAACGCGGGGATGCAAGAGACCCAGTACTTC
- | TRBJ2-2 | TRBV18 | TRBD2 | CASSPFSGRAGTGELFF | TGTGCCAGCTCACCGTTCTCCGGGAGGGCCGGCACCGGGGAGCTGTTTTTT
- | TRBJ2-1 | TRBV7-3 | TRBD2 | CASSLLTSGKNEQFF | TGTGCCAGCAGCTTATTAACTAGCGGGAAGAATGAGCAGTTCTTC
few | TRBJ2-5 | TRBV11-2 | - | CASSLVPAGRETQYF | TGTGCCAGCAGCTTAGTACCGGCGGGACGGGAGACCCAGTACTTC
- | TRBJ2-7 | TRBV7-3 | - | CASSLGSGTPSSYEQYF | TGTGCCAGCAGCTTAGGATCCGGGACTCCGAGCTCCTACGAGCAGTACTTC
- | TRBJ1-6 | TRBV25-1 | TRBD1 | CASTETGYNSPLHF | TGTGCCAGCACCGAGACAGGGTATAATTCACCCCTCCACTTT
- | TRBJ2-6 | TRBV9 | TRBD2 | CASSVGWPSGRVSGANVLTF | TGTGCCAGCAGCGTAGGGTGGCCTAGCGGGAGGGTATCTGGGGCCAACGTCCTGACTTTC
- | TRBJ1-5 | TRBV7-2 | TRBD1 | CASSPGGQANQPQHF | TGTGCCAGCAGCCCCGGGGGACAGGCGAATCAGCCCCAGCATTTT
- | TRBJ2-5 | TRBV19 | TRBD2 | CASSRASGSPTQYF | TGTGCCAGTAGTCGAGCTAGCGGGAGTCCGACCCAGTACTTC
- | TRBJ1-5 | TRBV2 | - | CASSAGGGGQPQHF | TGTGCCAGCAGTGCTGGAGGGGGGGGACAGCCCCAGCATTTT
- | TRBJ2-7 | TRBV20-1 | TRBD2 | CSASAREFEQYF | TGCAGTGCTAGTGCGCGGGAGTTCGAGCAGTACTTC
once | TRBJ2-1 | TRBV28 | - | CASSFGIEQFF | TGTGCCAGCAGTTTCGGGATTGAGCAGTTCTTC
- | TRBJ2-7 | TRBV27 | TRBD2 | CASRGSLGRGYEQYF | TGTGCCAGCAGGGGATCCTTGGGGAGGGGCTACGAGCAGTACTTC
- | TRBJ1-2 | TRBV5-6 | - | CASSSNTKLQDSNYGYTF | TGTGCCAGCAGCTCGAACACGAAATTACAAGATTCTAACTATGGCTACACCTTC
once | TRBJ2-5 | TRBV14 | TRBD2 | CASSSTLAEQETQYF | TGTGCCAGCAGTTCTACGCTAGCGGAACAAGAGACCCAGTACTTC
- | TRBJ2-1 | TRBV7-9 | - | CASSPPGMPYNEQFF | TGTGCCAGCAGCCCTCCCGGGATGCCTTACAATGAGCAGTTCTTC
- | TRBJ1-1 | TRBV19 | - | CASSEDGGLDTEAFF | TGTGCCAGTAGTGAGGACGGCGGGCTGGACACTGAAGCTTTCTTT
- | TRBJ1-1 | TRBV3-1/TRBV3-2 | - | CASSHEGRGSEAFF | TGTGCCAGCAGCCATGAGGGCAGGGGCTCTGAAGCTTTCTTT
- | TRBJ1-1 | TRBV28 | - | CASQSGPRMNTEAFF | TGTGCCAGCCAAAGCGGACCGCGAATGAACACTGAAGCTTTCTTT
- | TRBJ1-5 | TRBV7-9 | TRBD1 | CASSFGQGGQPQHF | TGTGCCAGCAGCTTTGGACAGGGGGGTCAGCCCCAGCATTTT
- | TRBJ1-2 | TRBV19 | TRBD1 | CASSIRTGGLGYTF | TGTGCCAGTAGTATACGGACAGGGGGCCTTGGCTACACCTTC
once | TRBJ2-5 | TRBV11-1 | TRBD2 | CASSSGLAGYKETQYF | TGTGCCAGCAGCTCGGGACTAGCGGGATATAAAGAGACCCAGTACTTC
few | TRBJ1-2 | TRBV5-1 | TRBD1 | CASSLIQGEANYGYTF | TGCGCCAGCAGCTTGATACAGGGGGAAGCTAACTATGGCTACACCTTC
- | TRBJ1-2 | TRBV30 | TRBD1 | CAWGDRGGYGYTF | TGTGCCTGGGGGGACAGGGGAGGATATGGCTACACCTTC
- | TRBJ2-7 | TRBV2 | - | CASSEIKRGSREQYF | TGTGCCAGCAGTGAGATCAAACGAGGGAGCCGGGAGCAGTACTTC
once | TRBJ1-1 | TRBV19 | - | CASSHQVGGTEAFF | TGTGCCAGTAGTCACCAAGTGGGGGGAACTGAAGCTTTCTTT
few | TRBJ1-3 | TRBV9 | - | CASSVGRVSGNTIYF | TGTGCCAGCAGCGTGGGGAGGGTCTCTGGAAACACCATATATTTT
- | TRBJ2-1 | TRBV29-1 | - | CSATEESDEQFF | TGCAGCGCCACGGAGGAGTCCGATGAGCAGTTCTTC
- | TRBJ2-1 | TRBV5-4 | TRBD2 | CASSQRLAGAYNEQFF | TGTGCCAGCAGCCAGCGACTAGCGGGAGCCTACAATGAGCAGTTCTTC
- | TRBJ2-1 | TRBV7-2 | TRBD2 | CASSPRGGANYNEQFF | TGTGCCAGCAGCCCTCGGGGGGGAGCCAACTACAATGAGCAGTTCTTC
- | TRBJ1-5 | TRBV2 | TRBD1 | CASSEEGARNQPQHF | TGTGCCAGCAGTGAAGAGGGGGCACGGAATCAGCCCCAGCATTTT
- | TRBJ1-1 | TRBV19 | - | CASTQDRQNTEAFF | TGTGCCAGTACCCAAGACAGGCAGAACACTGAAGCTTTCTTT
- | TRBJ2-2 | TRBV24-1 | - | CATNGNTGELFF | TGTGCCACCAACGGGAACACCGGGGAGCTGTTTTTT
- | TRBJ2-3 | TRBV3-1/TRBV3-2 | - | CASSAAKRITDTQYF | TGTGCCAGCAGCGCTGCTAAGAGGATCACAGATACGCAGTATTTT
- | TRBJ2-7 | TRBV12-3/TRBV12-4 | TRBD2 | CASSLNGGGEQYF | TGTGCCAGCAGCCTCAACGGGGGGGGCGAGCAGTACTTC
- | TRBJ1-2 | TRBV5-4 | - | CASSLRGGETSYTF | TGTGCCAGCAGCCTCCGGGGGGGGGAAACCAGCTACACCTTC
- | TRBJ1-5 | TRBV30 | TRBD1 | CACQPGQLSNQPQHF | TGTGCCTGTCAACCGGGACAGCTTAGCAATCAGCCCCAGCATTTT
- | TRBJ2-1 | TRBV7-9 | TRBD1 | CASSLKGAVNEQFF | TGTGCCAGCAGCTTAAAGGGGGCGGTCAATGAGCAGTTCTTC
few | TRBJ1-3 | TRBV10-2 | - | CASKGGSSGNTIYF | TGCGCCAGCAAAGGGGGTAGCTCTGGAAACACCATATATTTT
- | TRBJ1-6 | TRBV30 | - | CAWSVLTRSYNSPLHF | TGTGCCTGGAGTGTGCTGACTCGCTCCTATAATTCACCCCTCCACTTT
- | TRBJ2-7 | TRBV5-5 | TRBD2 | CASSFRGGDSYEQYF | TGTGCCAGCAGCTTCCGGGGAGGGGACTCCTACGAGCAGTACTTC
- | TRBJ1-2 | TRBV19 | TRBD1 | CASTPGQGNYGYTF | TGTGCCAGTACCCCGGGACAGGGAAACTATGGCTACACCTTC
once | TRBJ2-1 | TRBV27 | TRBD2 | CASSLLGLAGTSSYNEQFF | TGTGCCAGCAGTTTGCTAGGACTAGCGGGAACGAGCTCCTACAATGAGCAGTTCTTC
few | TRBJ2-1 | TRBV18 | - | CASSQSAPPEQFF | TGTGCCAGCTCCCAGAGCGCCCCGCCGGAGCAGTTCTTC